Below, one T cell receptor (beta chain) is given with its context. Its specificity is unknown. V shed 5 bases and J shed 5 bases, with 12 bases lying between them. CDR1 is SEHNR and CDR2 is FQNEAQ in the germline V gene (reference sequence). The CDR3 totals 14 residues. The data were taken from a study of T cell responses to AZD1222 COVID-19 vaccine. General study results and limits: The reported proportion of spike-specific TCRs targeting unmutated variant regions was nearly half.

Sequenced by immunoSEQ multiplex PCR; TCRdb stores in-frame clones only, minus some. In the table there are 50,000 to 65,000 clones, about nine tenths of which are singletons. The sequence was collected from an adult who received the MenACWY meningococcal vaccine as a control. This chain uses TRBV7-9 with TRBJ2-2; no firm D call. The material sequenced was peripheral blood, taken 28 days after the second dose of the MenACWY control vaccine. DNA of the CDR3: TGTGCCAGCAGCGCACGGGCCGAGACCGGGGAGCTGTTTTTT. Its protein is CASSARAETGELFF.